This TCR beta chain was found in a study of cytomegalovirus exposure and HLA in healthy donors. Use of 60 Vbeta and 13 Jbeta primers characterized the PCR. Sequenced by immunoSEQ multiplex PCR; TCRdb stores in-frame clones only, minus some. The sample has 110,000 or so clones, about 64% seen once. V was clipped by 3 bases and J by 3 bases, with 14 bases between them. CDR3 length: 15 amino acids. Per the germline V gene, CDR1 is MNHNY and CDR2 is SVGAGI (reference sequence). This chain connects TRBV6-6 to TRBJ1-1, with a possible D match to TRBD1 (5 bases). The receptor was isolated from a man aged 18 to 30 in good health and CMV-seropositive. Sequencing used PBMCs. The CDR3 spells CASSYMEGRDTEAFF. The CDR3 nucleotides read TGTGCCAGCAGTTATATGGAGGGGAGGGACACTGAAGCTTTCTTT.